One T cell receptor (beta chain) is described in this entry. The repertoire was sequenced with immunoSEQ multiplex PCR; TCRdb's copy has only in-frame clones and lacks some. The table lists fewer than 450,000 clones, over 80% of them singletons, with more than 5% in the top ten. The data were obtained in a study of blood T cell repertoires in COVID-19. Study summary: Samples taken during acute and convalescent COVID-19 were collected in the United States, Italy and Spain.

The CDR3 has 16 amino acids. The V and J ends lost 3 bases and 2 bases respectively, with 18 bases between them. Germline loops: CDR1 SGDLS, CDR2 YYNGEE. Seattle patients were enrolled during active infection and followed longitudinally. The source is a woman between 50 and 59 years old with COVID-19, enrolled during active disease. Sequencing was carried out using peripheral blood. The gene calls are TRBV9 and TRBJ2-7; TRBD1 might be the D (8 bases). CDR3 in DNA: TGTGCCAGCAGCGCCTACAGGGGGGGACCTCCCTACGAGCAGTACTTC. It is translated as CASSAYRGGPPYEQYF.